These 32 T cell receptor beta chains share one sample of origin, sequenced in a study of PD-L1 blockade in urothelial cancer. Time point meaning: peripheral blood 6 weeks after treatment start. The protocol was immunoSEQ multiplex PCR, while the TCRdb copy is restricted to in-frame clones and leaves out a portion. The table lists about 110,000 clones, about 91% of them singletons, with around 4% in the top ten. The sequenced sample was PBMCs, obtained around atezolizumab (anti-PD-L1) treatment. Receptors were obtained from a man aged 55 to 70 with urothelial cancer.

Only one count was recorded for this clone. The rearrangement joins TRBV5-4 to TRBJ1-4; 10 positions match TRBD1. From germline, CDR1 is SGHNT and CDR2 YYREEE (reference sequence). The CDR3 extends over 17 amino acids. The J segment lost 2 bases and the V segment lost 3 bases, leaving 7 bases of the junction unmatched. As DNA, the CDR3 is TGTGCCAGCAGCTCTAGACAGGGGGCTGCCACTAATGAAAAACTGTTTTTT. This codes for CASSSRQGAATNEKLFF.

This chain joins TRBV9 and TRBJ2-1; D possibly corresponds to TRBD2 (5 bases). CDR1 SGDLS and CDR2 YYNGEE come from the germline V gene. The CDR3 runs 16 residues. V lost 3 bases and J 0 bases, leaving 13 bases between the germline ends. CDR3 residues: CASSAYRGSSYNEQFF. CDR3 sequence (DNA): TGTGCCAGCAGCGCATATCGGGGTAGCTCCTACAATGAGCAGTTCTTC.

This clone was found a few times. This rearrangement joins TRBV30 to TRBJ1-6; D remains ambiguous. V was shortened by 0 bases and J by 3 bases, with 6 bases between the two germline ends. This CDR3 is built from 14 residues. Looked up from germline, CDR1 is GTSNPN and CDR2 is SVGIG (reference sequence). CDR3 in amino acids: CAWSVAGYNSPLHF. The CDR3 coding sequence is TGTGCCTGGAGTGTGGCGGGCTATAATTCACCCCTCCACTTT. The full variable domain, with the rest looked up from reference TRBV30 and TRBJ1-6, is SQTIHQWPATLVQPVGSPLSLECTVEGTSNPNLYWYRQAAGRGLQLLFYSVGIGQISSEVPQNLSASRPQDRQFILSSKKLLLSDSGFYLCAWSVAGYNSPLHFGNGTRLTVT.

CDR3 coding DNA: TGTGCCAGCAGCAAAAACGGGGGTCCCCAAGAGACCCAGTACTTC. It encodes CASSKNGGPQETQYF. The chain uses TRBV7-6 and TRBJ2-5, with D possibly being TRBD2 (6 bases). Germline CDR1 SGHVS, CDR2 FNYEAQ. CDR3 length: 15 amino acids. Trimming cost V 5 bases and J 1 base, with 14 bases left between them.

The gene calls are TRBV28 and TRBJ1-2, with D hard to call. The germline V gene encodes CDR1 MDHEN and CDR2 SYDVKM. The CDR3 length is 14 residues. Trimming stripped 5 bases from V and 0 bases from J, with 10 bases between. The CDR3 coding sequence is TGTGCCAGCAGTCTCCTTTTAACTAACTATGGCTACACCTTC. Its protein product is CASSLLLTNYGYTF.

CDR3: CASGKQGYEQYF. CDR3 nucleotide sequence: TGTGCCAGCGGTAAACAGGGGTACGAGCAGTACTTC. The chain links TRBV11-2 to TRBJ2-7; the match to TRBD1 covers 7 bases. CDR3 size: 12 residues. Germline values: CDR1 SGHAT, CDR2 FQNNGV. The V segment lost 8 bases and the J segment 4 bases; nucleotides outside the gene matches: 5.

This chain connects TRBV11-1 to TRBJ1-2; D perhaps matches TRBD1 (5 bases). Germline-derived CDR1 and CDR2 are SGHAT and FQDESV (reference sequence). The V and J ends lost 1 base and 8 bases respectively, with 17 bases between them. The CDR3 totals 15 residues. The CDR3 region is CASSLVAGIGYGYTF. The CDR3 DNA follows: TGTGCCAGCAGCTTAGTTGCAGGGATCGGCTACGGCTACACCTTC.

The V gene is TRBV30, the J gene TRBJ2-7; D not resolved. Germline V lookup: CDR1 GTSNPN, CDR2 SVGIG (reference sequence). The CDR3 has 11 amino acids. V dropped 0 bases and J dropped 8 bases, with 8 bases sitting between them. CDR3 nucleotide sequence: TGTGCCTGGAGTGTACTCACCCAGCAGTACTTC. This codes for CAWSVLTQQYF. The full variable domain, its missing parts supplied by reference TRBV30 and TRBJ2-7, is SQTIHQWPATLVQPVGSPLSLECTVEGTSNPNLYWYRQAAGRGLQLLFYSVGIGQISSEVPQNLSASRPQDRQFILSSKKLLLSDSGFYLCAWSVLTQQYFGPGTRLTVT.

V gene TRBV4-1 combines with J gene TRBJ2-1; D perhaps matches TRBD2 (6 bases). From germline, CDR1 is MGHRA and CDR2 YSYEKL. The CDR3 consists of 15 residues. V shed 0 bases and J shed 4 bases, with 10 bases lying between them. CDR3 bases: TGCGCCAGCAGCCAAGATGGGGGGACTTACAATGAGCAGTTCTTC. It translates to CASSQDGGTYNEQFF.

The rearrangement uses TRBV25-1 and TRBJ2-7, with TRBD1 identical over 9 bases. CDR1 MGHDK and CDR2 SYGVNS come from the germline V gene. CDR3 length: 14 amino acids. Trimming cost V 4 bases and J 6 bases; bases outside gene matches: 7. DNA for the CDR3: TGTGCCAGCAGTGCACCGGGACAGGGAGGCGAGCAGTACTTC. It codes for CASSAPGQGGEQYF.

The J gene is TRBJ1-3, the V gene TRBV28, with 7 bases fitting TRBD1. In germline, CDR1 is MDHEN, CDR2 SYDVKM. V lost 4 bases to trimming and J lost 3 bases; unmatched junction nucleotides: 12. The CDR3 covers 17 residues. In nucleotides, the CDR3 is TGTGCCAGCAGTTCCCGACCGGGACAGCTAGATGGAAACACCATATATTTT. Translation: CASSSRPGQLDGNTIYF.

J is TRBJ2-2 and V is TRBV19, with 8 bases that match TRBD1. Germline V gene data show CDR1 as LNHDA and CDR2 as SQIVND (reference sequence). After removal of 5 bases from V and 1 base from J, the junction contained 3 bases not matched to a gene. The CDR3 is 15 amino acids. The CDR3 sequence is CASSPGTGNTGELFF. The CDR3, as DNA: TGTGCCAGTAGTCCCGGGACAGGGAACACCGGGGAGCTGTTTTTT.

The chain couples TRBV5-1 to TRBJ2-4, with D perhaps TRBD2 (5 bases). The CDR3 has 15 amino acids. Per the germline V gene, CDR1 is SGHRS and CDR2 is YFSETQ. The germline V and J ends were trimmed by 1 base and 3 bases, with 11 bases remaining between them. CDR3 in amino acids: CASSLLGGSKNIQYF. The DNA of the CDR3 is TGCGCCAGCAGCTTGTTAGGAGGTAGCAAAAACATTCAGTACTTC.

The chain combines TRBV28 with TRBJ1-5; tentative D call: TRBD1 (6 bases). The CDR3 totals 15 residues. V dropped 7 bases and J dropped 2 bases, with 15 bases sitting between them. The germline V gene has CDR1 MDHEN and CDR2 SYDVKM. The CDR3 sequence is CASTLQAGGNQPQHF. The CDR3 bases are TGTGCCAGCACCTTACAGGCAGGGGGCAATCAGCCCCAGCATTTT.

The chain is built from TRBV27 and TRBJ2-3; no clear D. V lost 0 bases, J lost 4 bases, and 8 bases lay in between. Looked up from germline, CDR1 is MNHEY and CDR2 is SMNVEV (reference sequence). The CDR3 loop spans 14 amino acids. The CDR3 nucleotides read TGTGCCAGCAGTTTATCGTTGGCTTCAGATACGCAGTATTTT. This gives the protein CASSLSLASDTQYF.

The chain links TRBV11-2 to TRBJ2-3; D remains unclear. The germline V gene encodes CDR1 SGHAT and CDR2 FQNNGV. This CDR3 spans 14 amino acids. V dropped 1 base and J dropped 1 base, with 6 bases sitting between them. CDR3 sequence (DNA): TGTGCCAGCAGCTTAGGCCCAGGCACAGATACGCAGTATTTT. It yields the protein CASSLGPGTDTQYF.

This chain connects TRBV23-1 to TRBJ2-1, with TRBD2 as a possible D gene (6 bases). TRBV23-1 is placed among ORFs of uncertain function. The CDR3 is 14 residues long. V lost 2 bases and J lost 7, with 12 bases in between. CDR3 DNA: TGCGCCAGCAGTCAAAGACGGGGGTCGAATGAGCAGTTCTTC. Amino acid sequence: CASSQRRGSNEQFF.

The genes are TRBV4-3 and TRBJ2-7, with 8 bases identical to TRBD2. CDR1 is LGHNA, CDR2 YSLEER, per germline. The CDR3 contains 16 residues. The ends lost 1 base at V and 1 base at J; junction bases unmatched: 6. In nucleotides, the CDR3 is TGCGCCAGCAGCCAAGTTGAAGCGGGGGTTTCCTACGAGCAGTACTTC. Translating it yields CASSQVEAGVSYEQYF.

The V and J genes are TRBV7-3 and TRBJ2-1; TRBD2 might be the D (7 bases). Germline V gene data show CDR1 as SGHTA and CDR2 as FQGTGA. The CDR3 extends over 14 amino acids. V was shortened by 1 base and J by 8 bases, with 12 bases between the two germline ends. This chain's CDR3 is CASSLRGGSDEQFF. DNA for the CDR3: TGTGCCAGCAGCTTAAGGGGGGGCTCGGATGAGCAGTTCTTC.

The chain employs TRBV28 and TRBJ2-1; 7 bases fit TRBD1. The CDR3 runs to 13 residues. V shed 2 bases and J 11 bases; nucleotides not matched to a gene: 6. The germline gives CDR1 MDHEN, CDR2 SYDVKM. This chain's CDR3 is CASSLGQAQKQFF. The CDR3 DNA reads TGTGCCAGCAGTTTAGGACAGGCCCAGAAGCAGTTCTTC.

This clone is a singleton in its sample. This chain connects TRBV5-4 to TRBJ2-3; 12 bases map to TRBD2. The ends lost 7 bases at V and 2 bases at J; junction bases unmatched: 5. The CDR3 totals 15 residues. The germline V gene has CDR1 SGHNT and CDR2 YYREEE (reference sequence). The CDR3 protein is CASATSGRLTDTQYF. The CDR3 bases are TGTGCCAGCGCGACTAGCGGGAGACTCACAGATACGCAGTATTTT.

This sequence joins TRBV10-3 and TRBJ1-1; TRBD1 matches at 10 bases. The junction had 7 bases not matched to a gene; V was cut back by 11 bases and J by 1 base. The CDR3 extends over 14 amino acids. Looked up from germline, CDR1 is ENHRY and CDR2 is SYGVKD. The CDR3 region has the DNA TGTGCCGCTGGGGACAGGGGTCCGAACACTGAAGCTTTCTTT. It codes for CAAGDRGPNTEAFF.

The chain employs TRBV7-8 and TRBJ2-1, with 15 bases identical to TRBD2. After removal of 4 bases from V and 8 bases from J, the junction contained 6 bases not matched to a gene. CDR3 length equals 16 residues. Per the germline V gene, CDR1 is SGHVS and CDR2 is FQNEAQ. CDR3 sequence (DNA): TGTGCCAGCAGCTCCAGGACTAGCGGGAGGGAGGATGAGCAGTTCTTC. Protein sequence: CASSSRTSGREDEQFF.

The rearrangement uses TRBV5-1 and TRBJ1-3, with 10 bases lining up with TRBD1. Germline values: CDR1 SGHRS, CDR2 YFSETQ. The junction had 14 bases not matched to a gene; V was cut back by 3 bases and J by 5 bases. The CDR3 contains 18 residues. CDR3 bases: TGCGCCAGCAGCTCCCTCTACACTGACAGGGGGCGGCGAAACACCATATATTTT. Amino acid sequence: CASSSLYTDRGRRNTIYF.

J is TRBJ2-7 and V is TRBV6-1; 9 bases line up with TRBD1. V trimming: 1 base; J trimming: 5 bases; junction bases outside the gene matches: 6. Germline CDR1 and CDR2: MNHNS and SASEGT. The CDR3 is 15 residues long. In DNA, the CDR3 is TGTGCCAGCAGTGAAGAAGGACAGGGGTGGAACGAGCAGTACTTC. Its protein is CASSEEGQGWNEQYF.

The chain combines TRBV7-2 with TRBJ1-5, with D possibly being TRBD1 (5 bases). V lost 5 bases and J 7 bases, leaving 12 bases between the germline ends. This CDR3 contains 13 residues. In germline, CDR1 is SGHTA, CDR2 FQGNSA. The CDR3 region is CASSGDPGQPQHF. CDR3 DNA sequence: TGTGCCAGCAGCGGAGACCCAGGGCAGCCCCAGCATTTT.

The chain employs TRBV7-2 and TRBJ2-1, with 9 nucleotides matching TRBD2. Germline trimming cut 4 bases from V and 6 bases from J; bases unmatched to any gene: 4. The CDR3 sequence is 14 residues long. CDR1 SGHTA and CDR2 FQGNSA come from the germline V gene. The CDR3 reads CASSSRGGGNEQFF. DNA for the CDR3: TGTGCCAGCAGCTCGCGGGGGGGCGGCAATGAGCAGTTCTTC.

This clone appeared a single time. The chain employs TRBV9 and TRBJ2-5, with D possibly matching TRBD1 (5 bases). Germline values: CDR1 SGDLS, CDR2 YYNGEE. Trimming took 0 bases from V and 4 from J, leaving 13 bases between them. CDR3 length equals 15 residues. The CDR3 loop reads CASSVDSGLGETQYF. The CDR3 region has the DNA TGTGCCAGCAGCGTAGATTCAGGGTTGGGAGAGACCCAGTACTTC.

The V and J genes are TRBV9 and TRBJ2-5; 7 bases are shared with TRBD2. This CDR3 has 14 residues. From germline, CDR1 is SGDLS and CDR2 YYNGEE. The J segment lost 1 base and the V segment lost 3 bases, leaving 3 bases of the junction unmatched. CDR3 DNA: TGTGCCAGCAGCGAGGGAGGGAGCCAAGAGACCCAGTACTTC. It encodes CASSEGGSQETQYF.

This chain's CDR3 is CASSELGRERFF. CDR3 nucleotide sequence: TGTGCCAGCAGTGAATTGGGCAGGGAAAGGTTTTTT. The chain is built from TRBV25-1 and TRBJ1-4, with a possible D match to TRBD1 (5 bases). The CDR3 totals 12 residues. CDR1 MGHDK and CDR2 SYGVNS come from the germline V gene. The V end lost 1 base, the J end lost 16 bases, and 13 bases lay between the germline ends.

The rearrangement joins TRBV29-1 to TRBJ1-3; maybe TRBD1 (6 bases). Germline assignment: CDR1 SQVTM and CDR2 ANQGSEA. The germline V and J ends were trimmed by 4 bases and 0 bases, with 13 bases remaining between them. The CDR3 has 15 amino acids. In DNA form, the CDR3 reads TGCAGCGTTGTGGCAGGGGCTACCTCTGGAAACACCATATATTTT. This codes for CSVVAGATSGNTIYF.

The chain links TRBV6-4 to TRBJ2-3; 8 bases map to TRBD2. This CDR3 has 17 residues. Germline V gene sequence: CDR1 MRHNA, CDR2 SNTAGT. The V gene end was trimmed by 4 bases and the J gene end by 4 bases; junction bases not matched to a gene: 13. CDR3 DNA: TGTGCCAGCAGTGTGAGATCGGGACTAGGGGTCCCAGATACGCAGTATTTT. Translating gives CASSVRSGLGVPDTQYF.